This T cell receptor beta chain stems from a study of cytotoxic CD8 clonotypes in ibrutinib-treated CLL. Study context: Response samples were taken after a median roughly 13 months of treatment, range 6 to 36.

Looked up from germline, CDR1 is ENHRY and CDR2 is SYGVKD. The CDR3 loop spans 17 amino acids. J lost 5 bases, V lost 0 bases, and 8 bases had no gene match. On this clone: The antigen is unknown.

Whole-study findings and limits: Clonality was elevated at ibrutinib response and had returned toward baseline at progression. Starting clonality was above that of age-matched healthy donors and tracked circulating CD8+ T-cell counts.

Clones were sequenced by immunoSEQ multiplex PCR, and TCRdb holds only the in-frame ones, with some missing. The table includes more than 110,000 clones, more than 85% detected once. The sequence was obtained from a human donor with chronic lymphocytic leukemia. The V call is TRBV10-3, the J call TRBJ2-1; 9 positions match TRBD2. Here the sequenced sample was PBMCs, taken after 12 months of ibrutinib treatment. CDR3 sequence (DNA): TGTGCCATCAGTGAGTCTTCTTTGGCGGGAGGGAACAATGAGCAGTTCTTC. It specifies CAISESSLAGGNNEQFF.